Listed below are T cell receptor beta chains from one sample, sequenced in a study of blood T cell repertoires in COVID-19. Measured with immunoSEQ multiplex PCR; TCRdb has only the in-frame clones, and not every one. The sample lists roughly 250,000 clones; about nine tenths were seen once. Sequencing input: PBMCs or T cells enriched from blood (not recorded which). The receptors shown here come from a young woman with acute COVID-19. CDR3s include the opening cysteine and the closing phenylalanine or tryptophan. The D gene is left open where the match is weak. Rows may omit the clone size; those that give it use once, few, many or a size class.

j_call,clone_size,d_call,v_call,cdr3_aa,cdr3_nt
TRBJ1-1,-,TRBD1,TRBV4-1,CASRGQENTEAFF,TGCGCCAGCAGAGGACAGGAGAACACTGAAGCTTTCTTT
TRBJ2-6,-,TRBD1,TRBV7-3,CASSPQGQGATGANVLTF,TGTGCCAGCAGCCCCCAGGGACAGGGGGCAACTGGGGCCAACGTCCTGACTTTC
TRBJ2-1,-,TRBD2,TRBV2,CASIRGLAGEISPFF,TGTGCCAGCATACGGGGACTAGCGGGAGAAATAAGCCCTTTCTTC
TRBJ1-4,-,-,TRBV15,CATSRVGGQPNEKLFF,TGTGCCACCAGCAGAGTGGGGGGTCAACCAAATGAAAAACTGTTTTTT
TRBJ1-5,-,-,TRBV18,CASSPTSQPNQPQHF,TGTGCCAGCTCACCAACTAGCCAACCCAATCAGCCCCAGCATTTT
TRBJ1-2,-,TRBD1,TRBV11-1,CASSPTGGDGYTF,TGTGCCAGCAGCCCCACAGGGGGCGATGGCTACACCTTC
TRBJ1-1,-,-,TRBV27,CASSFGRTMNTEAFF,TGTGCCAGCAGTTTTGGGAGAACCATGAACACTGAAGCTTTCTTT
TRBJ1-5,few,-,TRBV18,CASSPPSGGNQPQHF,TGTGCCAGCTCCCCACCATCCGGGGGCAATCAGCCCCAGCATTTT
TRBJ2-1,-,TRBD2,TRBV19,CASSLSGTSESNEQFF,TGTGCCAGTAGTCTGTCCGGGACTAGTGAGAGCAATGAGCAGTTCTTC
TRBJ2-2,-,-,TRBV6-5,CASSSGQFVGELFF,TGTGCCAGCAGTTCAGGACAGTTCGTCGGGGAGCTGTTTTTT